The 13 T cell receptor beta chains reported below all come from one sample, sequenced in a study of blood T cell repertoires in COVID-19. Only in-frame clones appear in the TCRdb table, and some are missing; sequencing was by immunoSEQ multiplex PCR. The profile shows some 80,000 clones, 79% of them singletons. The material sequenced was peripheral blood. Receptors originate from an elderly woman with active or convalescent COVID-19.

This chain uses TRBV7-9 with TRBJ1-1; TRBD1 is a possible D gene (5 bases). V lost 4 bases and J 10 bases, leaving 19 bases between the germline ends. The CDR3 has 14 residues. The germline gives CDR1 SEHNR, CDR2 FQNEAQ (reference sequence). This CDR3 is CASSSQGKSLGAFF. The DNA of the CDR3 is TGTGCCAGCAGCTCGCAGGGCAAATCGCTAGGAGCTTTCTTT.

This clone appeared a single time. The J gene is TRBJ1-2, the V gene TRBV28; 11 bases align to TRBD1. Germline V gene sequence: CDR1 MDHEN, CDR2 SYDVKM. The CDR3 is 14 residues long. V shed 6 bases, J shed 4 bases, and the junction held 4 bases outside the gene matches. The CDR3 is CASRGQGASYGYTF. As DNA, the CDR3 is TGTGCCAGCAGAGGACAGGGGGCGAGCTATGGCTACACCTTC.

This chain joins TRBV25-1 and TRBJ1-5; 7 nucleotides align to TRBD1. The CDR3 loop spans 17 amino acids. The germline CDR1 and CDR2 sequences are MGHDK and SYGVNS. The V segment lost 5 bases and the J segment 5 bases; nucleotides outside the gene matches: 15. As DNA, the CDR3 is TGTGCCAGCAGTAAAACAGGGGCGCTCCCCTCCGATCAGCCCCAGCATTTT. The encoded protein is CASSKTGALPSDQPQHF.

This chain uses TRBV2 with TRBJ1-2; D gene ambiguous. The CDR3 covers 12 residues. V lost 6 bases, J lost 7 bases, and 12 bases lay in between. Germline values: CDR1 SNHLY, CDR2 FYNNEI. The DNA of the CDR3 is TGTGCCAGCAGCCGGGAGTTTGGTGGCTACACCTTC. It is translated as CASSREFGGYTF.

The chain employs TRBV12-5 and TRBJ2-3, with 9 bases fitting TRBD2. The CDR3 consists of 14 residues. The V and J ends lost 6 bases and 5 bases, in that order; junction bases with no gene match: 6. Germline CDR1 and CDR2: LGHNT and FRNRAP. The CDR3 region has the DNA TGTGCTAGTGGCCAGGGACTAGCTAAAGATACGCAGTATTTT. Its protein product is CASGQGLAKDTQYF.

V usage is TRBV28 and J usage is TRBJ1-5, with 7 positions matching TRBD1. The CDR3 contains 14 residues. The V segment lost 7 bases and the J segment 3 bases; nucleotides outside the gene matches: 6. Germline assignment: CDR1 MDHEN and CDR2 SYDVKM. Here the CDR3 DNA reads TGTGCCAGCATCACAGGGGTTTTCAATCAGCCCCAGCATTTT. The encoded protein is CASITGVFNQPQHF.

The V call is TRBV4-3, the J call TRBJ2-1, with 9 bases aligning to TRBD2. CDR3 length: 15 amino acids. The V and J ends lost 1 base and 9 bases, in that order; junction bases with no gene match: 7. The germline V gene has CDR1 LGHNA and CDR2 YSLEER. Written as DNA, the CDR3 is TGCGCCAGCAGCCAAGTGGGACTAGCCGATCTTGAGCAGTTCTTC. Its protein product is CASSQVGLADLEQFF.

In its sample, this clone ranks as large. The genes are TRBV7-3 and TRBJ1-6; D uncertain. This CDR3 contains 13 residues. CDR1 is SGHTA, CDR2 FQGTGA, per germline. V gave up 2 bases and J gave up 9 bases, with 8 bases separating them. The CDR3 DNA follows: TGTGCCAGCAGCTTAGCGACGGGTTCACCCCTCCACTTT. Translating it yields CASSLATGSPLHF.

This rearrangement joins TRBV28 to TRBJ1-1; 11 bases match TRBD1. With V trimmed by 4 bases and J by 8 bases, 6 bases remained unmatched. The germline CDR1 and CDR2 sequences are MDHEN and SYDVKM. The CDR3 loop spans 14 amino acids. This CDR3 reads CASSWTGGFVEAFF. The CDR3 DNA reads as TGTGCCAGCAGTTGGACAGGGGGCTTCGTGGAAGCTTTCTTT.

The V gene is TRBV27, the J gene TRBJ1-2; possible D gene TRBD1, 5 bases. Trimming left V 4 bases short and J 8 bases short, with 8 bases between. The CDR3 has 11 residues. CDR1 MNHEY and CDR2 SMNVEV come from the germline V gene (reference sequence). The CDR3 is CASSWGGGYTF. As DNA, the CDR3 is TGTGCCAGCAGTTGGGGGGGAGGCTACACCTTC.

This sequence joins TRBV5-6 and TRBJ2-7; 9 nucleotides agree with TRBD1. The CDR3 sequence is 15 residues long. The trim removed 4 bases at V and 0 bases at J, leaving 5 bases unmatched. In germline, CDR1 is SGHDT, CDR2 YYEEEE. This CDR3 is CASSPGTGSSYEQYF. CDR3 bases: TGTGCCAGCAGCCCCGGGACAGGGAGCTCCTACGAGCAGTACTTC.

This rearrangement joins TRBV19 to TRBJ1-4; 10 bases fit TRBD1. Germline-derived CDR1 and CDR2 are LNHDA and SQIVND (reference sequence). The CDR3 consists of 13 residues. Losses at the gene ends were 6 bases for V and 8 bases for J; bases not matched to a gene: 3. The CDR3 bases are TGTGCCAGTAGGGGACAGGGGTTGGAAAAACTGTTTTTT. Encoded protein: CASRGQGLEKLFF.

This clone turned up a few times. The chain employs TRBV19 and TRBJ1-3, with D hard to call. Deletions cut 5 bases from V and 0 bases from J, with 11 bases between. Germline V gene sequence: CDR1 LNHDA, CDR2 SQIVND (reference sequence). The CDR3 sequence is 15 residues long. The CDR3 bases are TGTGCCAGTAGTTTAAAGGCGGGCTCTGGAAACACCATATATTTT. Translated: CASSLKAGSGNTIYF. Drawing the rest from reference TRBV19 and TRBJ1-3, the complete variable domain is DGGITQSPKYLFRKEGQNVTLSCEQNLNHDAMYWYRQDPGQGLRLIYYSQIVNDFQKGDIAEGYSVSREKKESFPLTVTSAQKNPTAFYLCASSLKAGSGNTIYFGEGSWLTVV.